This T cell receptor beta chain was captured by sequencing in a study of blood T cell repertoires in COVID-19. Study processing details: Reference gene primer amplification in the assay estimated nucleated cell counts. Generated by immunoSEQ multiplex PCR, the TCRdb table keeps only in-frame clones and is missing some. The V and J calls and clone size are taken from that table; D and trimming were inferred from the DNA. Of more than 65,000 clones listed, roughly 79% were seen once; the top ten hold roughly 6.3%. The CDR3 is 17 amino acids. Trimming cost V 3 bases and J 0 bases; bases outside gene matches: 8. Germline lookup yields CDR1 LNHDA and CDR2 SQIVND (reference sequence).

This chain uses TRBV19 with TRBJ1-1; 9 nucleotides align to TRBD1. Sequenced: peripheral blood. The TCR was taken from a woman aged 55-69 years with acute or convalescent COVID-19. The CDR3 protein is CASSIIQGADVNTEAFF. As DNA, the CDR3 is TGTGCCAGTAGTATTATACAGGGGGCGGATGTGAACACTGAAGCTTTCTTT.